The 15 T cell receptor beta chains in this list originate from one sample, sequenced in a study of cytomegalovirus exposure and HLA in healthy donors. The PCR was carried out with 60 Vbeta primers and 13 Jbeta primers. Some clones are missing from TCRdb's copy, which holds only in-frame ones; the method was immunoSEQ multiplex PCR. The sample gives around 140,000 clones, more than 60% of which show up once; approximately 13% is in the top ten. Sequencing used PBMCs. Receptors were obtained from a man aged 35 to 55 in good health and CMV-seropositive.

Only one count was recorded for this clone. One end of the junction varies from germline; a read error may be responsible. The CDR3, as DNA: TGTGCCAGCAGCCCCGGGACTAGCGGCAGAAACAGTCAGTACTTC. This sequence encodes CASSPGTSGRNSQYF. This sequence joins TRBV27 and TRBJ2-4; the match to TRBD2 covers 11 bases. CDR1 MNHEY and CDR2 SMNVEV come from the germline V gene (reference sequence). The CDR3 covers 15 residues.

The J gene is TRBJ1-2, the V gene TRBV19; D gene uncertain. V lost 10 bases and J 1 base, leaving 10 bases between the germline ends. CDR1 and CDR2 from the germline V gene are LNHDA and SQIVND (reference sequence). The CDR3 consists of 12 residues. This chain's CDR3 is CATRFGNYGYTF. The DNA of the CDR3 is TGTGCCACCCGATTCGGTAACTATGGCTACACCTTC.

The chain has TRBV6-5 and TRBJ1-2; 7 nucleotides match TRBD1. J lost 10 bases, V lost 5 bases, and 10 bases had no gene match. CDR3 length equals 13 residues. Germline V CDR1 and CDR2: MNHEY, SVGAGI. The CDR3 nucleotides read TGTGCCAGCAGTCTCACTCAAGAGGGGGCCTACACCTTC. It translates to CASSLTQEGAYTF.

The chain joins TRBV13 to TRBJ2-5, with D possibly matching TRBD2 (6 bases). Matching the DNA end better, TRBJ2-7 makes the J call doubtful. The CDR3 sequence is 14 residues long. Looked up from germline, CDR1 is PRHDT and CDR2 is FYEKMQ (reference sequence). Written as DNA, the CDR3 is TGTGCCAGCAGCCCCGGGACTTACTCCTACGAGCAGTACTTC. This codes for CASSPGTYSYEQYF.

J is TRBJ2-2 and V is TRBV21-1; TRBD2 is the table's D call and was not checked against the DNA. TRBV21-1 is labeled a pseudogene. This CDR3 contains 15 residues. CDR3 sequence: CASSARLAGPGELFF. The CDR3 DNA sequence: TGTGCCAGCAGCGCGCGACTAGCGGGCCCCGGGGAGCTGTTTTTT.

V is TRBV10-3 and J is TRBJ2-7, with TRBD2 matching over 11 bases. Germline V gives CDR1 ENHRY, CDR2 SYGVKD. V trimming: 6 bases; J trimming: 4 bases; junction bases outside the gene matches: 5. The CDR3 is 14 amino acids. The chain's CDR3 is CAIRMTSGEYEQYF. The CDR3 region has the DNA TGTGCCATCAGGATGACTAGCGGGGAGTACGAGCAGTACTTC.

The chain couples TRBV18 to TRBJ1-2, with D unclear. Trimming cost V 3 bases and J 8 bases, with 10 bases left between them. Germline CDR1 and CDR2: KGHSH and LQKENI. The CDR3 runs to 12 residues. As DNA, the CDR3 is TGTGCCAGCTCACCGATGACGCGGGGCTACACCTTC. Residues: CASSPMTRGYTF.

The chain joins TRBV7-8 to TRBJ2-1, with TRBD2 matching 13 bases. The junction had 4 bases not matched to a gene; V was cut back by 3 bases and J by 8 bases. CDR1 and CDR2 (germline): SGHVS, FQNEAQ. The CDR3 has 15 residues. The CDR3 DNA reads TGTGCCAGCAGCTTGACTAGCGGGAGGTTGGATGAGCAGTTCTTC. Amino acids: CASSLTSGRLDEQFF.

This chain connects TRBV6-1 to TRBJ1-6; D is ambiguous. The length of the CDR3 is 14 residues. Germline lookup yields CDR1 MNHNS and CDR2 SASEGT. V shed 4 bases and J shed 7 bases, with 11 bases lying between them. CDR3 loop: CASSGRSLNSPLHF. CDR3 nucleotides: TGTGCCAGCAGTGGGAGGTCCCTGAATTCACCCCTCCACTTT.

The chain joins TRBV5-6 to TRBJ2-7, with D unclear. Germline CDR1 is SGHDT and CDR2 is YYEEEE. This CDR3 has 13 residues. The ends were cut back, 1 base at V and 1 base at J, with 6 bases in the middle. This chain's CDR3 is CASSLFNSYEQYF. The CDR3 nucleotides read TGTGCCAGCAGCTTGTTCAATTCCTACGAGCAGTACTTC.

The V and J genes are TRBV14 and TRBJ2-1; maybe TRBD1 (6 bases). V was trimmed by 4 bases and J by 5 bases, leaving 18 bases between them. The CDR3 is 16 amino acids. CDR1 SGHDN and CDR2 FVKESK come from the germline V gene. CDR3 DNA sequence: TGTGCCAGCAGCCCCAGGGGAAGGAAATCGGACAATGAGCAGTTCTTC. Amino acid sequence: CASSPRGRKSDNEQFF.

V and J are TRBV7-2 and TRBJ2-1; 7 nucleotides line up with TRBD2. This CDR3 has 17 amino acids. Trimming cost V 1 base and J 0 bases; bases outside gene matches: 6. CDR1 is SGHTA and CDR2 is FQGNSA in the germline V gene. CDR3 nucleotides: TGTGCCAGCAGCTTAGGAGTTCGCGGGAGCTCCTACAATGAGCAGTTCTTC. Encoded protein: CASSLGVRGSSYNEQFF.

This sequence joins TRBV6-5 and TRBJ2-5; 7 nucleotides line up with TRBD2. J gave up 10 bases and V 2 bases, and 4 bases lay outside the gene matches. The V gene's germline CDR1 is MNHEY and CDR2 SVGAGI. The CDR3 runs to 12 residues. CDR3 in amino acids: CASSYARGVQYF. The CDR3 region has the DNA TGTGCCAGCAGTTACGCTCGGGGGGTCCAGTACTTC.

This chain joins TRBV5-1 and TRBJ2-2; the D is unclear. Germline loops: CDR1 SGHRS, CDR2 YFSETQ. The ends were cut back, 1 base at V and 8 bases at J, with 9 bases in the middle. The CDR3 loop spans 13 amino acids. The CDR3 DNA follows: TGCGCCAGCAGCTTGAATTCTCCTGGGGAGCTGTTTTTT. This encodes CASSLNSPGELFF.

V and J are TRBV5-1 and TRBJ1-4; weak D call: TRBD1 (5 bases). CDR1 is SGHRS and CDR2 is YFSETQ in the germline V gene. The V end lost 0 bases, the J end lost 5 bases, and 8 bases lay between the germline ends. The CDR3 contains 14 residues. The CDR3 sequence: CASSLGQLNEKLFF. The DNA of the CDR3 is TGCGCCAGCAGCTTGGGACAGCTAAATGAAAAACTGTTTTTT.